One and the same sample provided the 25 T cell receptor beta chains below, sequenced in a study of PD-1 blockade in classical Hodgkin lymphoma. All patients experienced relapse after autologous stem cell transplantation, and brentuximab vedotin exposure was variable. Assay: immunoSEQ multiplex PCR; the TCRdb copy retains only in-frame clones and omits some. The data hold just under 100,000 clones, with 80% to 85% observed a single time. The sample consisted of peripheral blood mononuclear cells (PBMCs), taken at baseline. The origin of the receptors is a human donor with classical Hodgkin lymphoma.

The chain carries TRBV9 and TRBJ2-5; possibly TRBD2 for D (5 bases). With the DNA end fitting TRBJ2-7 better, the J assignment may be wrong. Germline-derived CDR1 and CDR2 are SGDLS and YYNGEE. The length of the CDR3 is 15 residues. The CDR3: CASSPHEGTAYEQYF. The DNA for the CDR3 is TGTGCCAGCAGCCCTCACGAGGGAACAGCCTACGAGCAGTACTTC.

With respect to this clone: A much more abundant neighbour one base away suggests this may be a read error. J is TRBJ1-1 and V is TRBV7-9, with no clear D. V lost 5 bases to trimming and J lost 0 bases, with 1 base between them. Germline-derived CDR1 and CDR2 are SEHNR and FQNEAQ (reference sequence). This CDR3 is built from 11 residues. CDR3 sequence reads: CASSLNTEAFF. The DNA of the CDR3 is TGTGCCAGCAGCCTGAACACTGAAGCTTTCTTT.

The chain combines TRBV11-1 with TRBJ1-3, with D unclear. CDR3 length equals 16 residues. V was cut by 3 bases and J by 2 bases, with 14 bases left in between. In germline, CDR1 is SGHAT, CDR2 FQDESV (reference sequence). The CDR3 protein is CASSFTGLSAGNTIYF. CDR3 bases: TGTGCCAGCAGCTTCACCGGACTTTCGGCTGGAAACACCATATATTTT.

The V call is TRBV19, the J call TRBJ1-1; D is possibly TRBD1 (5 bases). The CDR3 has 14 amino acids. Germline V CDR1 and CDR2: LNHDA, SQIVND (reference sequence). Between the trimmed V and J ends, which lost 5 bases and 6 bases, there was a span of 16 bases. CDR3 region: CASSQAGGSAEAFF. CDR3 nucleotides: TGTGCCAGTAGTCAAGCTGGGGGGTCGGCTGAAGCTTTCTTT.

The CDR3 sequence: CAWSVRGLNTEAFF. In nucleotides, the CDR3 is TGTGCCTGGAGTGTTCGGGGTCTGAACACTGAAGCTTTCTTT. The rearrangement uses TRBV30 and TRBJ1-1; D uncertain. The V and J ends lost 0 bases and 0 bases respectively, with 8 bases between them. Germline CDR1 GTSNPN, CDR2 SVGIG (reference sequence). This CDR3 region has 14 residues.

The V gene is TRBV7-3, the J gene TRBJ2-5; D remains unclear. The CDR3 runs 13 residues. The V gene's germline CDR1 is SGHTA and CDR2 FQGTGA. V was shortened by 5 bases and J by 2 bases, with 9 bases between the two germline ends. Here the CDR3 DNA reads TGTGCCAGCAGCCGAGAGGTACAAGAGACCCAGTACTTC. This gives the protein CASSREVQETQYF.

The rearrangement links TRBV7-2 to TRBJ1-5, with 8 bases aligning to TRBD1. J was trimmed by 6 bases and V by 1 base; bases with no gene match: 5. Germline V gene sequence: CDR1 SGHTA, CDR2 FQGNSA. The CDR3 totals 15 residues. CDR3 loop: CASSLGTGRAQPQHF. The CDR3 DNA sequence: TGTGCCAGCAGCTTAGGGACAGGGCGTGCTCAGCCCCAGCATTTT.

The chain links TRBV5-6 to TRBJ2-7; 12 bases fit TRBD2. The CDR3 runs 15 residues. From germline, CDR1 is SGHDT and CDR2 YYEEEE. V lost 4 bases, J lost 7 bases, and 9 bases stayed unmatched. The CDR3 is CASSLTLAGGGEQYF. CDR3 nucleotides: TGTGCCAGCAGCCTGACACTAGCGGGAGGTGGTGAGCAGTACTTC.

The chain employs TRBV10-3 and TRBJ2-2, with 7 bases identical to TRBD1. The CDR3 consists of 13 residues. Germline V CDR1 and CDR2: ENHRY, SYGVKD. V shed 10 bases, J shed 3 bases, and the junction held 5 bases outside the gene matches. The CDR3 coding sequence is TGTGCCAACGGACAGGCCCACACCGGGGAGCTGTTTTTT. It is translated as CANGQAHTGELFF.

This clone was observed once. This chain joins TRBV7-9 and TRBJ2-7; either TRBD1 or TRBD2 may fit D (5 bases each). Per germline, CDR1 SEHNR and CDR2 FQNEAQ (reference sequence). This CDR3 comprises 14 residues. V was shortened by 5 bases and J by 2 bases, with 13 bases between the two germline ends. The CDR3 nucleotides read TGTGCCAGCAGCACCGGGACGGATACCTACGAGCAGTACTTC. It is translated as CASSTGTDTYEQYF.

The CDR3 DNA reads as TGTGCCACCCGGGGGCTGATCTCTGGGGCCAACGTCCTGACTTTC. This sequence encodes CATRGLISGANVLTF. The rearrangement joins TRBV11-2 to TRBJ2-6; D possibly uses TRBD1 or TRBD2 (6 bases each). This CDR3 comprises 15 residues. Between the trimmed V and J ends, which lost 10 bases and 0 bases, there was a span of 13 bases. The germline V gene encodes CDR1 SGHAT and CDR2 FQNNGV. The full variable domain, rest sourced from reference TRBV11-2 and TRBJ2-6, is EAGVAQSPRYKIIEKRQSVAFWCNPISGHATLYWYQQILGQGPKLLIQFQNNGVVDDSQLPKDRFSAERLKGVDSTLKIQPAKLEDSAVYLCATRGLISGANVLTFGAGSRLTVL.

This CDR3 is CASSAGRHGYTF. The CDR3 nucleotides are TGCGCCAGCAGTGCAGGGAGGCATGGCTACACCTTC. The chain joins TRBV10-1 to TRBJ1-2; D may be TRBD1 (5 bases). Per the germline V gene, CDR1 is WNHNN and CDR2 is SYGVQD (reference sequence). CDR3 length: 12 residues. Trimming removed 4 bases from V and 6 bases from J, with 9 bases in between.

This rearrangement joins TRBV4-2 to TRBJ2-7; tentatively, D is TRBD1 or TRBD2 (5 bases each). CDR1 and CDR2 (germline): LGHNA, YNFKEQ. This CDR3 comprises 15 residues. V gave up 0 bases and J gave up 0 bases, with 9 bases separating them. The CDR3 protein is CASSQEGPGSYEQYF. Here the CDR3 DNA reads TGTGCCAGCAGCCAAGAGGGACCCGGCTCCTACGAGCAGTACTTC.

V is TRBV30 and J is TRBJ1-1, with a possible D match to TRBD1 (6 bases). The CDR3 length is 16 residues. Germline V gives CDR1 GTSNPN, CDR2 SVGIG (reference sequence). Trimming shortened V by 0 bases and J by 0 bases, and 14 bases separated the two germline ends. This chain's CDR3 is CAWSVGGGRLNTEAFF. CDR3 DNA: TGTGCCTGGAGTGTTGGCGGGGGGCGTTTGAACACTGAAGCTTTCTTT. The entire variable domain, with the rest obtained from reference TRBV30 and TRBJ1-1, is as follows: SQTIHQWPATLVQPVGSPLSLECTVEGTSNPNLYWYRQAAGRGLQLLFYSVGIGQISSEVPQNLSASRPQDRQFILSSKKLLLSDSGFYLCAWSVGGGRLNTEAFFGQGTRLTVV.

This rearrangement joins TRBV9 to TRBJ1-1; D call uncertain. Germline V CDR1 and CDR2: SGDLS, YYNGEE. Trimming pared 2 bases from V and 1 base from J, leaving 9 bases between. CDR3 length: 14 residues. The CDR3 DNA sequence: TGTGCCAGCAGCGTGGGAGGGCAGAACACTGAAGCTTTCTTT. Its protein is CASSVGGQNTEAFF.

The V call is TRBV6-1, the J call TRBJ2-7; a possible D gene is TRBD2 (6 bases). The germline V gene encodes CDR1 MNHNS and CDR2 SASEGT. The CDR3 is 11 residues long. Trimming removed 8 bases from V and 1 base from J, with 6 bases in between. Written as DNA, the CDR3 is TGTGCCAGCGGGGGGTCCTACGAGCAGTACTTC. Its protein is CASGGSYEQYF.

Written as DNA, the CDR3 is TGTGCCAGCAGCTTAAAGCGGGGGGATGAAAAACTGTTTTTT. Residues: CASSLKRGDEKLFF. This chain links TRBV7-8 with TRBJ1-4, with D perhaps TRBD1 (5 bases). Germline CDR1 SGHVS, CDR2 FQNEAQ. Trimming stripped 2 bases from V and 6 bases from J, with 10 bases between. The CDR3 contains 14 residues.

The J gene is TRBJ2-2, the V gene TRBV5-1; tentative D call: TRBD2 (7 bases). Germline loops: CDR1 SGHRS, CDR2 YFSETQ. This CDR3 region has 16 residues. The ends were cut back, 3 bases at V and 7 bases at J, with 19 bases in the middle. CDR3 sequence (DNA): TGCGCCAGCAGCTCGGGGGGACAACGAGATGGCGGGGAGCTGTTTTTT. Its translation is CASSSGGQRDGGELFF.

The table lists this clone with a count of one. J is TRBJ2-2 and V is TRBV27, with 9 bases matching TRBD1. The CDR3 consists of 16 residues. Germline CDR1 is MNHEY and CDR2 is SMNVEV (reference sequence). Losses at the gene ends were 5 bases for V and 5 bases for J; bases not matched to a gene: 9. Here the CDR3 DNA reads TGTGCCAGCAGTCATCTCACACAGGGGGCAACCGGGGAGCTGTTTTTT. It encodes CASSHLTQGATGELFF.

This clone was found once. The J gene is TRBJ2-3, the V gene TRBV5-4; D may be TRBD1 (8 bases). The CDR3 consists of 15 residues. CDR1 and CDR2 from the germline V gene are SGHNT and YYREEE (reference sequence). Trimming removed 1 base at V and 6 bases at J, with 15 bases between. CDR3 bases: TGTGCCAGCAGCTTGTTAGACAGGGGAGGGGATACGCAGTATTTT. Amino acid sequence: CASSLLDRGGDTQYF.

This rearrangement joins TRBV7-9 to TRBJ2-1; 10 positions agree with TRBD2. The J segment lost 9 bases and the V segment lost 5 bases, leaving 13 bases of the junction unmatched. CDR3 length equals 16 residues. The germline CDR1 and CDR2 sequences are SEHNR and FQNEAQ (reference sequence). The CDR3 loop reads CASSPPGLAGAGEQFF. CDR3 nucleotide sequence: TGTGCCAGCAGCCCTCCGGGGCTAGCGGGGGCCGGTGAGCAGTTCTTC.

V and J are TRBV11-2 and TRBJ1-1; no firm D call. V was clipped by 1 base and J by 2 bases, with 8 bases between them. The CDR3 loop spans 14 amino acids. Germline V gene lookup returns CDR1 SGHAT and CDR2 FQNNGV. The CDR3 coding sequence is TGTGCCAGCAGCTTAGCGCCGGGAAACACTGAAGCTTTCTTT. The encoded protein is CASSLAPGNTEAFF. Supplemented by reference TRBV11-2 and TRBJ1-1, the full variable domain reads EAGVAQSPRYKIIEKRQSVAFWCNPISGHATLYWYQQILGQGPKLLIQFQNNGVVDDSQLPKDRFSAERLKGVDSTLKIQPAKLEDSAVYLCASSLAPGNTEAFFGQGTRLTVV.

The chain has TRBV19 and TRBJ1-5; the D gene is possibly TRBD1 (5 bases). V lost 2 bases and J lost 0, with 8 bases in between. The CDR3 is 15 amino acids. The V gene's germline CDR1 is LNHDA and CDR2 SQIVND (reference sequence). CDR3 coding DNA: TGTGCCAGTAGTATAAGGGACTATAGCAATCAGCCCCAGCATTTT. This sequence encodes CASSIRDYSNQPQHF.

The chain couples TRBV30 to TRBJ2-1; the match to TRBD2 covers 9 bases. The trim removed 4 bases at V and 8 bases at J, leaving 3 bases unmatched. The CDR3 consists of 12 residues. Germline V gives CDR1 GTSNPN, CDR2 SVGIG (reference sequence). CDR3 amino acids: CAWTSGNYEQFF. CDR3 coding DNA: TGTGCCTGGACTAGCGGGAACTATGAGCAGTTCTTC.

This chain connects TRBV10-3 to TRBJ2-1; 8 bases agree with TRBD1. Trimming removed 6 bases from V and 4 bases from J; junction bases left unmatched: 2. This CDR3 contains 13 residues. Germline-derived CDR1 and CDR2 are ENHRY and SYGVKD. Written as DNA, the CDR3 is TGTGCCATCAGGGACAGGGAATACAATGAGCAGTTCTTC. Protein sequence: CAIRDREYNEQFF.